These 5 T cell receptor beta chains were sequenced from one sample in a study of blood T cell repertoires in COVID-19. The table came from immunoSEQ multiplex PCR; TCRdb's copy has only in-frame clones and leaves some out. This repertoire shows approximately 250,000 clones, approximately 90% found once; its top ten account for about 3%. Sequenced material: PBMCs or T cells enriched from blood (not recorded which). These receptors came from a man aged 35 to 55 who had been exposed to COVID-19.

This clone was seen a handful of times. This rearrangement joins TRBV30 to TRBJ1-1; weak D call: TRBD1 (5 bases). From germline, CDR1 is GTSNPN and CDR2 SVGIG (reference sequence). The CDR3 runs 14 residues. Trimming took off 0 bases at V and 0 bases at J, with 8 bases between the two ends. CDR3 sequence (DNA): TGTGCCTGGAGTGTTTGGGGCATGAACACTGAAGCTTTCTTT. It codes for CAWSVWGMNTEAFF.

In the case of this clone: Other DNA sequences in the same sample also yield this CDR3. This chain's CDR3 is CASSLNQPQHF. The DNA for the CDR3 is TGTGCCAGCAGCTTGAATCAGCCCCAGCATTTT. The V call is TRBV2, the J call TRBJ1-5; no reliable D call. Looked up from germline, CDR1 is SNHLY and CDR2 is FYNNEI. V was trimmed by 6 bases and J by 4 bases, leaving 4 bases between them. The CDR3 totals 11 residues.

CDR3 in amino acids: CAWSALMADTQYF. CDR3 DNA sequence: TGTGCCTGGAGTGCCCTAATGGCAGATACGCAGTATTTT. This chain uses TRBV30 with TRBJ2-3; D is ambiguous. Germline V gives CDR1 GTSNPN, CDR2 SVGIG (reference sequence). Trimming removed 1 base at V and 4 bases at J, with 9 bases between. The CDR3 spans 13 residues.

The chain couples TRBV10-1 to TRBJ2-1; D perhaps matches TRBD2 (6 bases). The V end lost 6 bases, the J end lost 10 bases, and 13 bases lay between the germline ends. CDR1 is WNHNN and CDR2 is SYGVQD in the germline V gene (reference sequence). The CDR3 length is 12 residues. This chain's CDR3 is CASSSGGTEQFF. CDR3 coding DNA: TGCGCCAGCAGCTCCGGAGGGACGGAGCAGTTCTTC.

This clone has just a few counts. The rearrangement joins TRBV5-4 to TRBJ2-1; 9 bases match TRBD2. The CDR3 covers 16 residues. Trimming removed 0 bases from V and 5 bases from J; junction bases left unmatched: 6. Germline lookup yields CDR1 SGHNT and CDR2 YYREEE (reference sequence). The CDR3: CASSLDAGGSNNEQFF. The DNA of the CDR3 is TGTGCCAGCAGCTTGGACGCGGGAGGGAGCAACAATGAGCAGTTCTTC. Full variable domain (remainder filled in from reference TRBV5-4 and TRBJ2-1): ETGVTQSPTHLIKTRGQQVTLRCSSQSGHNTVSWYQQALGQGPQFIFQYYREEENGRGNFPPRFSGLQFPNYSSELNVNALELDDSALYLCASSLDAGGSNNEQFFGPGTRLTVL.